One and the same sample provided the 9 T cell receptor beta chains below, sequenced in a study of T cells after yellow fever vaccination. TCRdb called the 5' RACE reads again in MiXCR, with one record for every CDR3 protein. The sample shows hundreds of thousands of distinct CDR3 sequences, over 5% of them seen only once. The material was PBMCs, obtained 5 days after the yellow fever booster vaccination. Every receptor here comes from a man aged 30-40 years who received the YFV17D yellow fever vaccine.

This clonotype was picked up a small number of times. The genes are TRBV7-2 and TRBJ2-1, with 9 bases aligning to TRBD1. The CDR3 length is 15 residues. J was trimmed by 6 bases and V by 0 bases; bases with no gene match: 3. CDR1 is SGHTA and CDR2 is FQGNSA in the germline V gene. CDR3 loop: CASSLAPGQGNEQFF. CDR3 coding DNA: TGTGCCAGCAGCTTAGCACCGGGACAGGGCAATGAGCAGTTCTTC.

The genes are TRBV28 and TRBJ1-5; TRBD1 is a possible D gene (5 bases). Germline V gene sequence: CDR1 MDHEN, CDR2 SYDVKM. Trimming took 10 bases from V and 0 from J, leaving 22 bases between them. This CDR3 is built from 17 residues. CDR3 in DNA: TGTGCCATCCCCCCAAGGGGACGGCGGGATAGCAATCAGCCCCAGCATTTT. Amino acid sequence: CAIPPRGRRDSNQPQHF.

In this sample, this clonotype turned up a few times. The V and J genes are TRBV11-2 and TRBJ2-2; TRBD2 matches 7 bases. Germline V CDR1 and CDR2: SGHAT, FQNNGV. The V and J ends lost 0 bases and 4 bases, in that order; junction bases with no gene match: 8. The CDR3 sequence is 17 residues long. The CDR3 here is CASSLDVWEGRTGELFF. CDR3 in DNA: TGTGCCAGCAGCTTAGATGTGTGGGAGGGCCGCACCGGGGAGCTGTTTTTT. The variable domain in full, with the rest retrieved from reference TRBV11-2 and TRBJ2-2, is EAGVAQSPRYKIIEKRQSVAFWCNPISGHATLYWYQQILGQGPKLLIQFQNNGVVDDSQLPKDRFSAERLKGVDSTLKIQPAKLEDSAVYLCASSLDVWEGRTGELFFGEGSRLTVL.

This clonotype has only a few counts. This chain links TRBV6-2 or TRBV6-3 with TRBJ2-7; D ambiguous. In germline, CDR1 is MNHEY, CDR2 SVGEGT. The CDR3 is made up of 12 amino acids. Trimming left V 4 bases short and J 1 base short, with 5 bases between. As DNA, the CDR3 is TGTGCCAGCAGTTGGGCGTCCTACGAGCAGTACTTC. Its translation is CASSWASYEQYF.

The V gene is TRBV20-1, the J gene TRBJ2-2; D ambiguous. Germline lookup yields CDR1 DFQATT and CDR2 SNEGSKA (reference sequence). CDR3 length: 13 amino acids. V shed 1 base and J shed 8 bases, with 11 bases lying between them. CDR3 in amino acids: CSARGPLRGELFF. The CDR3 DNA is TGCAGTGCTAGAGGCCCGTTAAGAGGGGAGCTGTTTTTT.

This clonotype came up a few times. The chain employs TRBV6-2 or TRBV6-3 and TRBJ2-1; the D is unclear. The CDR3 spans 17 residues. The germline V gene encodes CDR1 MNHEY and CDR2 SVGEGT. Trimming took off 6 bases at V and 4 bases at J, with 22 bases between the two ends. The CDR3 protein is CASSPRRRGVGYNEQFF. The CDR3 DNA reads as TGTGCCAGCAGCCCACGGCGCCGAGGAGTCGGGTACAATGAGCAGTTCTTC.

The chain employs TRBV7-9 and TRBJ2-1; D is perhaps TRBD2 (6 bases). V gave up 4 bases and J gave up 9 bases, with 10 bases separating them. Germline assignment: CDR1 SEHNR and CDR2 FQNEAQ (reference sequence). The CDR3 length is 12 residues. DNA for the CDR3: TGTGCCAGCAGCTCACTAGCCAGTGAGCAGTTCTTC. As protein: CASSSLASEQFF.

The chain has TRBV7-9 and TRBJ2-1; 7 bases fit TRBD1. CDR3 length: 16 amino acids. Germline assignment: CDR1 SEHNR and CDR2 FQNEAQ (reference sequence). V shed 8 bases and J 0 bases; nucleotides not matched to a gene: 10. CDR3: CASDYRGRSSYNEQFF. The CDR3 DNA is TGTGCCAGCGATTACAGGGGCCGGAGCTCCTACAATGAGCAGTTCTTC.

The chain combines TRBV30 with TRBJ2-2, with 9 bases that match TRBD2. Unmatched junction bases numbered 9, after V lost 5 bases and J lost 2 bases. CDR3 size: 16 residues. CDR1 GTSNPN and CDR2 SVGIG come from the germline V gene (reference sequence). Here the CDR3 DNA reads TGTGCCTGGGAAGATACGGGACTAGCCAACACCGGGGAGCTGTTTTTT. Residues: CAWEDTGLANTGELFF.